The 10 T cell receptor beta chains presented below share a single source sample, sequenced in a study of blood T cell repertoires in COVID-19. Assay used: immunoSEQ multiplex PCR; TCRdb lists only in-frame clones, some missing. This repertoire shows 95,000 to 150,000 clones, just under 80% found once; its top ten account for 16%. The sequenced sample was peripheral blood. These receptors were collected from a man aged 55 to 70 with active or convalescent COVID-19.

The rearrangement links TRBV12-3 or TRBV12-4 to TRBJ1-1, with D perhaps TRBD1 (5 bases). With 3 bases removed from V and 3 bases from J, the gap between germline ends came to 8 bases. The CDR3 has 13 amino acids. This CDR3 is CASSFKGYTEAFF. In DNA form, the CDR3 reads TGTGCCAGCAGTTTCAAGGGGTACACTGAAGCTTTCTTT.

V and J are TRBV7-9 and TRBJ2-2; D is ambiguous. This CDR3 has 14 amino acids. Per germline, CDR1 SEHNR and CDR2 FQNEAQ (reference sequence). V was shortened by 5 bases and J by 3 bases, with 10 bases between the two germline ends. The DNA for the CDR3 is TGTGCCAGCAGCCCCGAACTGGACACCGGGGAGCTGTTTTTT. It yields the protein CASSPELDTGELFF.

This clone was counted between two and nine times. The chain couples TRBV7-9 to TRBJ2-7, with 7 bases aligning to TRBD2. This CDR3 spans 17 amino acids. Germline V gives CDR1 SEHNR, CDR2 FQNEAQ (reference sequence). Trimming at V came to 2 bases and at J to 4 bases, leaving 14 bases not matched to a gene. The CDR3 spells CASSLRAAGLSHYEQYF. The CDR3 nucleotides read TGTGCCAGCAGCTTAAGGGCAGCGGGACTTTCCCATTACGAGCAGTACTTC.

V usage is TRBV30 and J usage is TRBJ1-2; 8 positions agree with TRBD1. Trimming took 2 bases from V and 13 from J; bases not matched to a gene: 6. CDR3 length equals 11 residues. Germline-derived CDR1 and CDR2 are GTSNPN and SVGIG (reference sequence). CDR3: CAWSPQGAPTF. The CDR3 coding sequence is TGTGCCTGGAGTCCCCAGGGGGCGCCCACCTTC.

The DNA for the CDR3 is TGTGCCAGTAGTATAGGAGGGTTGGGCACAGATACGCAGTATTTT. The encoded protein is CASSIGGLGTDTQYF. The rearrangement uses TRBV19 and TRBJ2-3; perhaps TRBD2 as D (5 bases). V was pared by 1 base and J by 1 base, with 9 bases between. Looked up from germline, CDR1 is LNHDA and CDR2 is SQIVND (reference sequence). The CDR3 spans 15 residues. The variable domain in full, completed from reference TRBV19 and TRBJ2-3, reads DGGITQSPKYLFRKEGQNVTLSCEQNLNHDAMYWYRQDPGQGLRLIYYSQIVNDFQKGDIAEGYSVSREKKESFPLTVTSAQKNPTAFYLCASSIGGLGTDTQYFGPGTRLTVL.

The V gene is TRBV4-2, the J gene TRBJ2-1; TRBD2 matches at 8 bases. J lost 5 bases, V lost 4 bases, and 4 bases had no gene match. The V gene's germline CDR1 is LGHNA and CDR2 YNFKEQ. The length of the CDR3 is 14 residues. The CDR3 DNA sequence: TGTGCCAGCAGCCTACGGGAGGGAGACAATGAGCAGTTCTTC. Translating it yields CASSLREGDNEQFF.

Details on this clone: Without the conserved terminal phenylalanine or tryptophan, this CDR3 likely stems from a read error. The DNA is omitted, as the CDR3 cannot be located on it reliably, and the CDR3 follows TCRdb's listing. CDR3 sequence reads: CASSFIIGVPLLGI. V usage is TRBV11-3 and J usage is TRBJ1-5. A total of 14 residues make up the CDR3, ends included. CDR1 is SGHNT, CDR2 YENEEA, per germline.

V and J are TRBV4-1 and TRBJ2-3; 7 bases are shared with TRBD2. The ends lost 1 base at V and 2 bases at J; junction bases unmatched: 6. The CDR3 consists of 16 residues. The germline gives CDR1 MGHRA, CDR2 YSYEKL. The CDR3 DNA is TGCGCCAGCAGCCAAGCATCCGGACTAGACACAGATACGCAGTATTTT. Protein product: CASSQASGLDTDTQYF.

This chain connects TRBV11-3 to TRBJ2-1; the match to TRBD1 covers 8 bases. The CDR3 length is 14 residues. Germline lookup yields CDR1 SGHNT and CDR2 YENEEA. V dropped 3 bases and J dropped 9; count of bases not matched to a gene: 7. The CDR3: CASSFQGAKGEQFF. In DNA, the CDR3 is TGTGCCAGCAGCTTTCAGGGGGCAAAGGGTGAGCAGTTCTTC.

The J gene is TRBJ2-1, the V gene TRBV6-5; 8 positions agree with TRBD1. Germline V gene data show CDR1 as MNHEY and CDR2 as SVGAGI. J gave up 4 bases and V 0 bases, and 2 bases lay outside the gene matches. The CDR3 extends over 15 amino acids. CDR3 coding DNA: TGTGCCAGCAGTTACTCCGGGACAGGATACAATGAGCAGTTCTTC. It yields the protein CASSYSGTGYNEQFF.